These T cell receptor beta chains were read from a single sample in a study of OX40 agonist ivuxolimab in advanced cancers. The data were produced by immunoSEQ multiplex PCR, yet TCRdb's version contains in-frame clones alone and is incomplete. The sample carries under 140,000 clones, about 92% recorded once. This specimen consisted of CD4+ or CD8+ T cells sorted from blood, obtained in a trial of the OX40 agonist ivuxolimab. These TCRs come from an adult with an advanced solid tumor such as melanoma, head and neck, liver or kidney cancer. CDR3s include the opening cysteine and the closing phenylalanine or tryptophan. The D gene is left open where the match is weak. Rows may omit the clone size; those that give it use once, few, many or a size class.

CDR3nt: TGTGCCAGCAGCTTAGGGACAACCCAAGAGACCCAGTACTTC; CDR3aa: CASSLGTTQETQYF; j_gene: TRBJ2-5; abundance: .; v_gene: TRBV7-2; d_gene: .
CDR3nt: TGTGCCAGCTCAAAAGGGGGCCTAGTTAATGAGCAGTTCTTC; CDR3aa: CASSKGGLVNEQFF; j_gene: TRBJ2-1; abundance: .; v_gene: TRBV25-1; d_gene: TRBD1
CDR3nt: TGTGCCAGTAGTATTATGGCAGGGAGGAACAATTCACCCCTCCACTTT; CDR3aa: CASSIMAGRNNSPLHF; j_gene: TRBJ1-6; abundance: once; v_gene: TRBV19; d_gene: .
CDR3nt: TGTGCCAGCTCACCACCACAGAACACCGGGGAGCTGTTTTTT; CDR3aa: CASSPPQNTGELFF; j_gene: TRBJ2-2; abundance: .; v_gene: TRBV18; d_gene: .
CDR3nt: TGTGCCTGGAGTGTCGGGGGGGGCTATGGCTATGGCTACACCTTC; CDR3aa: CAWSVGGGYGYGYTF; j_gene: TRBJ1-2; abundance: .; v_gene: TRBV30; d_gene: .
CDR3nt: TGTGCCAGCAGTTTAAGCCGCCGGGGCGCAACGGTCGGGCAGTACTTC; CDR3aa: CASSLSRRGATVGQYF; j_gene: TRBJ2-7; abundance: .; v_gene: TRBV27; d_gene: .
CDR3nt: TGCGCCAGCAGCCGGGGGACAGGGGGCCACGAGCAGTACTTC; CDR3aa: CASSRGTGGHEQYF; j_gene: TRBJ2-7; abundance: .; v_gene: TRBV4-3; d_gene: TRBD1
CDR3nt: TGTGCCAGCAGGGGGGACAGTTCTTATGGCTACACCTTC; CDR3aa: CASRGDSSYGYTF; j_gene: TRBJ1-2; abundance: .; v_gene: TRBV6-5; d_gene: TRBD1
CDR3nt: TGTGCCAGCAGCGTAGTAGGGGGCGGTGGGGCCAACGTCCTGACTTTC; CDR3aa: CASSVVGGGGANVLTF; j_gene: TRBJ2-6; abundance: .; v_gene: TRBV9; d_gene: TRBD1
CDR3nt: TGTGCCAGCAGCCAGCTGGGACAGCCCTACGAGCAGTACTTC; CDR3aa: CASSQLGQPYEQYF; j_gene: TRBJ2-7; abundance: .; v_gene: TRBV4-2; d_gene: TRBD1
CDR3nt: TGTGCCAGCAGCTTAGGGCGTTTGTGGGCGGGGCCTAATGAGCAGTTCTTC; CDR3aa: CASSLGRLWAGPNEQFF; j_gene: TRBJ2-1; abundance: .; v_gene: TRBV11-1; d_gene: .
CDR3nt: TGTGCCAGCAGCCAAGCTTCGACAGTTAACTATGGCTACACCTTC; CDR3aa: CASSQASTVNYGYTF; j_gene: TRBJ1-2; abundance: .; v_gene: TRBV4-2; d_gene: .
CDR3nt: TGTGCCATCAGTGAGAAGGACCCACCGGGGGAGACCCAGTACTTC; CDR3aa: CAISEKDPPGETQYF; j_gene: TRBJ2-5; abundance: .; v_gene: TRBV10-3; d_gene: .
CDR3nt: TGTGCCAGCAGCTACGGGATTACTGAAGCTTTCTTT; CDR3aa: CASSYGITEAFF; j_gene: TRBJ1-1; abundance: .; v_gene: TRBV7-8; d_gene: .
CDR3nt: TGTGCCAGTAGCCAATCGGGGGCCCCTGAAGCTTTCTTT; CDR3aa: CASSQSGAPEAFF; j_gene: TRBJ1-1; abundance: few; v_gene: TRBV19; d_gene: .
CDR3nt: TGTGCCAGCAGCTTAGGCGACCCGCGAGGCCCTGAAGCTTTCTTT; CDR3aa: CASSLGDPRGPEAFF; j_gene: TRBJ1-1; abundance: .; v_gene: TRBV7-2; d_gene: .
CDR3nt: TGTGCCAGCAGTCTGCACACAGGGTCTAACAGAGCCCAGCATTTT; CDR3aa: CASSLHTGSNRAQHF; j_gene: TRBJ1-5; abundance: .; v_gene: TRBV28; d_gene: .
CDR3nt: TGCGCCAGCAGCCAAGGAGACTGGCGGGAGTTAGGCGGGGAGCTGTTTTTT; CDR3aa: CASSQGDWRELGGELFF; j_gene: TRBJ2-2; abundance: .; v_gene: TRBV4-3; d_gene: TRBD2
CDR3nt: TGCGCCAGCAGTTCGGGACTCCGGAACACTGAAGCTTTCTTT; CDR3aa: CASSSGLRNTEAFF; j_gene: TRBJ1-1; abundance: .; v_gene: TRBV5-1; d_gene: .
CDR3nt: TGTGCCAGCAGTTTCAATCAGGGGGCTTACACCGGGGAGCTGTTTTTT; CDR3aa: CASSFNQGAYTGELFF; j_gene: TRBJ2-2; abundance: .; v_gene: TRBV7-9; d_gene: TRBD1
CDR3nt: TGTGCCAGCAGCTTTCGGCAGGGAGGGAACTATGGCTACACCTTC; CDR3aa: CASSFRQGGNYGYTF; j_gene: TRBJ1-2; abundance: .; v_gene: TRBV5-6; d_gene: .
CDR3nt: TGTGCCAGCAGCGCCCGTCAAGGGGATGGAAACACCATATATTTT; CDR3aa: CASSARQGDGNTIYF; j_gene: TRBJ1-3; abundance: .; v_gene: TRBV9; d_gene: .
CDR3nt: TGTGCCAGCTCACCGGAGGCAGACCACACCGGGGAGCTGTTTTTT; CDR3aa: CASSPEADHTGELFF; j_gene: TRBJ2-2; abundance: .; v_gene: TRBV18; d_gene: .
CDR3nt: TGCAGCGTTGGAGACAGACGAAGCACAGATACGCAGTATTTT; CDR3aa: CSVGDRRSTDTQYF; j_gene: TRBJ2-3; abundance: .; v_gene: TRBV29-1; d_gene: .
CDR3nt: TGCAGTGCTAACAATGGCAAAGCTTTCTTT; CDR3aa: CSANNGKAFF; j_gene: TRBJ1-1; abundance: .; v_gene: TRBV20-1; d_gene: .
CDR3nt: TGTGCCTCCAGTGGTGGCACTGAAGCTTTCTTT; CDR3aa: CASSGGTEAFF; j_gene: TRBJ1-1; abundance: many; v_gene: TRBV30; d_gene: .
CDR3nt: TGTGCCAGTATGCCGGCCCGGACGAATGAGCAGTTCTTC; CDR3aa: CASMPARTNEQFF; j_gene: TRBJ2-1; abundance: .; v_gene: TRBV19; d_gene: .
CDR3nt: TGCGCCAGCCAGACGGGGGGCACAGATACGCAGTATTTT; CDR3aa: CASQTGGTDTQYF; j_gene: TRBJ2-3; abundance: .; v_gene: TRBV5-1; d_gene: .
CDR3nt: TGTGCCAGCAGCTTAGTGGGGGCGGCGACTGAAGCTTTCTTT; CDR3aa: CASSLVGAATEAFF; j_gene: TRBJ1-1; abundance: .; v_gene: TRBV7-2; d_gene: .
CDR3nt: TGTGCCACAAACAGAGCGGGAGTAGCGTGGGACCAAGAGACCCAGTACTTC; CDR3aa: CATNRAGVAWDQETQYF; j_gene: TRBJ2-5; abundance: .; v_gene: TRBV19; d_gene: TRBD2
CDR3nt: TGTGCCAGTAGTCTCTCCTCAGACAGCACAGATACGCAGTATTTT; CDR3aa: CASSLSSDSTDTQYF; j_gene: TRBJ2-3; abundance: .; v_gene: TRBV19; d_gene: .
CDR3nt: TGTGCCAGTAGTATAGAACCAGGCTCTTACACTGAAGCTTTCTTT; CDR3aa: CASSIEPGSYTEAFF; j_gene: TRBJ1-1; abundance: .; v_gene: TRBV19; d_gene: .
CDR3nt: TGTGCCACCAGCAGAGTGGGGGAAAAACTGTTTTTT; CDR3aa: CATSRVGEKLFF; j_gene: TRBJ1-4; abundance: .; v_gene: TRBV15; d_gene: .
CDR3nt: TGTGCCAGCAGTCCCCTTCGGACAGGGAGAGGGGAGACCCAGTACTTC; CDR3aa: CASSPLRTGRGETQYF; j_gene: TRBJ2-5; abundance: .; v_gene: TRBV28; d_gene: TRBD1
CDR3nt: TGTGCCAGCAGCTCGACGGGCTCCTACGAGCAGTACTTC; CDR3aa: CASSSTGSYEQYF; j_gene: TRBJ2-7; abundance: .; v_gene: TRBV5-4; d_gene: .
CDR3nt: TGTGCCTGGAGTCGGCGGAGCTCCTACAATGAGCAGTTCTTC; CDR3aa: CAWSRRSSYNEQFF; j_gene: TRBJ2-1; abundance: .; v_gene: TRBV30; d_gene: .
CDR3nt: TGCGCCAGCAGCCAAGATAGGGCCGTCCCCCGGGAGCAGTTCTTC; CDR3aa: CASSQDRAVPREQFF; j_gene: TRBJ2-1; abundance: .; v_gene: TRBV4-3; d_gene: .
CDR3nt: TGTGCCAGCACGCGGACTAGCGCTTTCTACGAGCAGTACTTC; CDR3aa: CASTRTSAFYEQYF; j_gene: TRBJ2-7; abundance: .; v_gene: TRBV28; d_gene: TRBD2
CDR3nt: TGTGCCAGCAGCTTAAACGCCAGGGACCTTAATTCACCCCTCCACTTT; CDR3aa: CASSLNARDLNSPLHF; j_gene: TRBJ1-6; abundance: .; v_gene: TRBV7-3; d_gene: .
CDR3nt: TGTGCCAGTAGTACACAGGGCGCTGAAGCTTTCTTT; CDR3aa: CASSTQGAEAFF; j_gene: TRBJ1-1; abundance: .; v_gene: TRBV19; d_gene: .
CDR3nt: TGTGCCATCAGTGAGATGGAGACTGAAGCTTTCTTT; CDR3aa: CAISEMETEAFF; j_gene: TRBJ1-1; abundance: few; v_gene: TRBV10-3; d_gene: .
CDR3nt: TGTGCCAGCAGCTTAGACCCGGGACAGCAGTTAAGCACAGATACGCAGTATTTT; CDR3aa: CASSLDPGQQLSTDTQYF; j_gene: TRBJ2-3; abundance: .; v_gene: TRBV7-8; d_gene: TRBD1
CDR3nt: TGCAGTGCCGGGAAAGACTACGAGCAGTACTTC; CDR3aa: CSAGKDYEQYF; j_gene: TRBJ2-7; abundance: .; v_gene: TRBV20-1; d_gene: .
CDR3nt: TGTGCCAGCAGCTTAAGGCGGGGCCAGGACACCGGGGAGCTGTTTTTT; CDR3aa: CASSLRRGQDTGELFF; j_gene: TRBJ2-2; abundance: .; v_gene: TRBV7-9; d_gene: .
CDR3nt: TGTGCCAGCAGCAAAACGGGACAGGGGGAGCGGAGTGCCGGGGAGCTGTTTTTT; CDR3aa: CASSKTGQGERSAGELFF; j_gene: TRBJ2-2; abundance: .; v_gene: TRBV21-1; d_gene: .
CDR3nt: TGTGCCAGCTCACCACCGGGACAGGGGGGATCGAACACCGGGGAGCTGTTTTTT; CDR3aa: CASSPPGQGGSNTGELFF; j_gene: TRBJ2-2; abundance: .; v_gene: TRBV18; d_gene: TRBD1
CDR3nt: TGTGCCAGCAGCCTTGTAGGAGGGAATTCACCCCTCCACTTT; CDR3aa: CASSLVGGNSPLHF; j_gene: TRBJ1-6; abundance: few; v_gene: TRBV14; d_gene: .
CDR3nt: TGTGCCAGCAGCCCCCCACTGAACACTGAAGCTTTCTTT; CDR3aa: CASSPPLNTEAFF; j_gene: TRBJ1-1; abundance: .; v_gene: TRBV6-5; d_gene: .
CDR3nt: TGTGCCAGCAGCACCAGGGTTACTGGCTACACCTTC; CDR3aa: CASSTRVTGYTF; j_gene: TRBJ1-2; abundance: .; v_gene: TRBV7-8; d_gene: .
CDR3nt: TGCAGTGCTAACTACGCAGATACGCAGTATTTT; CDR3aa: CSANYADTQYF; j_gene: TRBJ2-3; abundance: .; v_gene: TRBV20-1; d_gene: .
CDR3nt: TGTGCCAGCAGCCCAATTGGGCGAGCGGGGGGGCTCGCCGGGGAGCTGTTTTTT; CDR3aa: CASSPIGRAGGLAGELFF; j_gene: TRBJ2-2; abundance: once; v_gene: TRBV7-2; d_gene: TRBD2
CDR3nt: TGTGCCAGCAGCAAAGTAATGGTGAGGAGTAGTCAGCCCCAGCATTTT; CDR3aa: CASSKVMVRSSQPQHF; j_gene: TRBJ1-5; abundance: .; v_gene: TRBV21-1; d_gene: .